This TCR beta chain is drawn from a study of tumor and adjacent non-tumor tissue in lung cancer (dated by TCRdb to the late 2010s). Context from the whole study: The cohort included approximately 13 adenocarcinoma, a couple of squamous cell carcinoma and 1 small cell lung cancer patients. Among the approximately 15 patients, ages ranged from roughly 30 to 76 years, approximately ten were men and 5 were women, and disease was TNM stage I to III. The study compared bulk TCRbeta repertoires from lung tumor tissue and matched distant non-tumor lung tissue of some 14 lung cancer patients. In total, sequencing yielded some 130 million productive TCRbeta reads, which works out to an average of about 4.17 million reads per sample. For each patient, one tumor sample and one normal lung sample were taken, giving under 35 paired specimens that underwent TCRbeta CDR3 sequencing. Overall study results and their limits: Peripheral blood was not sequenced, so blood TCRbeta repertoires in these lung cancer patients were not examined. In normal lung, the top 100 clones accounted for a significantly larger cumulative share of the repertoire than in tumor tissue. The methods do not name the sequencing platform or mention unique molecular identifiers. Significantly higher TCR diversity was found in younger patients, and higher tumor TCR diversity was associated with shorter overall and disease-free survival. Tumor tissue showed significantly higher TCR diversity (inverse Simpson) than normal lung tissue, at roughly 390 vs 170 (P = 0.0075, Mann-Whitney U test). Only roughly 14 patients were in the cohort, and the authors stated that larger samples and more detailed clinical data are needed.

V is clipped by 5 bases and J by 5 bases, and the sequence between their germline boundaries is 18 bases long. The CDR3 goes from the cysteine to the phenylalanine over 15 residues. Only the CDR3 region is kept as DNA, spanning 45 bases read in frame from base 1. From the germline V gene, CDR1 is MNHEY and CDR2 is SVGAGI. RNA was isolated from bulk unsorted tissue, and RNA quality was assessed with a NanoDrop ND-1000 and an Agilent 2100. All donors had newly diagnosed lung cancer, had not received prior chemotherapy, and were admitted for thoracic surgery in China between August and November 2014. Anyone who had undergone radiotherapy or chemotherapy before, or who had another cancer at the same time, was left out of the study. Surgical tissue pieces of about 1-2.3 cm3 were preserved in RNAlater solution and were kept at -80 degrees C until use. Note on this clonotype: Its antigen has not been determined. No per-base quality is available; no much larger clone lies one base away.

The library was built by means of multiplex PCR. Sequencing was carried out with an Illumina HiSeq 2500. Following protocols modified from ARM-PCR, the researchers constructed TCRbeta libraries through three rounds of nested PCR with primers (Table S4). Before sequencing, PCR products of 200-500 bp were excised from the gel and purified with the QIAquick gel extraction kit. Per the original workflow: Reads were cleaned with Trimmomatic, merged with FLASH into complete CDR3 sequences, and assigned to V(D)J germline segments with MiTCR. Clonal diversity was computed as the inverse Simpson's index with VDJtools. In-frame sequences without a premature stop codon were defined as productive reads. TCRdb handled the public reads itself, with Q25 trimming in fastp and clone calling in MiXCR, and kept productive beta chains. Each entry is one CDR3 protein sequence, shown with its most common DNA and genes. In this record, the V and J calls reflect TCRdb's handling and not the investigators' own analysis. This sample comprises 84,000 or so distinct CDR3 sequences, 61% of them detected only once. The ten largest clonotypes hold roughly 14% of the sample.

This clonotype originated in a man in his sixties or seventies with non-small cell lung cancer. Sequencing was done on a sample of lung tumor tissue. The chain links TRBV6-5 with TRBJ2-5; TRBD2 is a weak D gene call, 6 bases matching. The sequenced DNA: TGTGCCAGCAGTGCTATCGTATCGGGAGCTGAGACCCAGTACTTC. It specifies CASSAIVSGAETQYF.